The 8 T cell receptor beta chains below all came from one sample that was sequenced in a study of CD8+ T cells in alopecia areata. Extracted RNA was reverse transcribed, and the resulting cDNA served as sequencing template. The protocol was immunoSEQ multiplex PCR, while the TCRdb copy is restricted to in-frame clones and leaves out a portion. Of around 30,000 clones in the sample, about 74% were seen once. The sequencing input was NKG2D-low CD8+ T cells sorted from blood. All receptors come from a human donor with alopecia areata.

The chain links TRBV30 to TRBJ2-5; 8 bases align to TRBD2. CDR3 length: 13 amino acids. CDR1 and CDR2 (germline): GTSNPN, SVGIG (reference sequence). Germline trimming cut 0 bases from V and 8 bases from J; bases unmatched to any gene: 5. CDR3: CAWSVGAGGTQYF. CDR3 sequence (DNA): TGTGCCTGGAGTGTGGGGGCGGGAGGAACCCAGTACTTC.

The gene calls are TRBV19 and TRBJ2-1, with D perhaps given as TRBD1 or TRBD2 (6 bases each). CDR3 length equals 13 residues. Looked up from germline, CDR1 is LNHDA and CDR2 is SQIVND (reference sequence). V lost 4 bases and J lost 9, with 13 bases in between. For the CDR3, the DNA is TGTGCCAGTAGTACGTGGGGGGCAGGTGAGCAGTTCTTC. It yields the protein CASSTWGAGEQFF.

This chain uses TRBV4-2 with TRBJ2-2; unclear D gene. Germline V lookup: CDR1 LGHNA, CDR2 YNFKEQ. V dropped 1 base and J dropped 1 base, with 4 bases sitting between them. This CDR3 has 14 amino acids. The CDR3 nucleotides are TGTGCCAGCAGCCAAGCAGGGAACACCGGGGAGCTGTTTTTT. Translation: CASSQAGNTGELFF.

This clone was observed a single time. V usage is TRBV5-6 and J usage is TRBJ2-3; no clear D. CDR3 size: 16 residues. Germline-derived CDR1 and CDR2 are SGHDT and YYEEEE. Trimming shortened V by 7 bases and J by 0 bases, and 18 bases separated the two germline ends. CDR3 residues: CASCHPTGPSTDTQYF. Written as DNA, the CDR3 is TGTGCCAGCTGTCACCCAACCGGACCTAGCACAGATACGCAGTATTTT.

The chain couples TRBV27 to TRBJ2-7; D might be TRBD2 (6 bases). V lost 5 bases and J lost 0, with 20 bases in between. In germline, CDR1 is MNHEY, CDR2 SMNVEV (reference sequence). The CDR3 totals 17 residues. In DNA, the CDR3 is TGTGCCAGCAGTCCAATCGCGGGATCCATAGGCTCCTACGAGCAGTACTTC. It yields the protein CASSPIAGSIGSYEQYF.

The gene calls are TRBV18 and TRBJ2-2, with 9 nucleotides matching TRBD2. The CDR3 is 16 amino acids. J lost 6 bases, V lost 0 bases, and 5 bases had no gene match. In germline, CDR1 is KGHSH, CDR2 LQKENI. CDR3 protein: CASSPPLAGVSGELFF. For the CDR3, the DNA is TGTGCCAGCTCACCACCGTTAGCGGGAGTATCCGGGGAGCTGTTTTTT.

This clone occurred a few times. The chain has TRBV19 and TRBJ2-7; 7 nucleotides match TRBD1. Germline V gives CDR1 LNHDA, CDR2 SQIVND (reference sequence). With 5 bases clipped from V and 3 bases from J, the junction kept 13 bases outside the gene matches. The CDR3 loop spans 16 amino acids. The CDR3 loop reads CASSAIRDSRFYEQYF. CDR3 nucleotides: TGTGCCAGTAGTGCCATCCGGGACAGTCGCTTCTACGAGCAGTACTTC.

The sample holds one count of this clone. The chain links TRBV4-1 to TRBJ2-1; no clear D. The V gene's germline CDR1 is MGHRA and CDR2 YSYEKL. CDR3 length: 13 amino acids. Trimming took 0 bases from V and 6 from J, leaving 6 bases between them. CDR3 sequence: CASSQEGPNEQFF. DNA for the CDR3: TGCGCCAGCAGCCAAGAAGGTCCCAATGAGCAGTTCTTC.